This TCR beta chain came from a study of cytomegalovirus exposure and HLA in healthy donors. Study context: According to later analysis, the same platform produced the roughly 130 validation and about 700 first-cohort repertoires.

Using immunoSEQ multiplex PCR, the repertoire was profiled, and TCRdb retains in-frame clones only, with some absent. The sample consists of 97,000 or so clones, 87% of them appearing once. V was shortened by 3 bases and J by 7 bases, with 21 bases between the two germline ends. The CDR3 is 16 residues long. Germline CDR1 KGHSH, CDR2 LQKENI. The chain has TRBV18 and TRBJ2-5; TRBD2 might be the D (6 bases). The TCR comes from a man in his late teens or twenties in good health and CMV-seropositive. The sample was PBMCs. For the CDR3, the DNA is TGTGCCAGCTCACCCCTTGGTGGGGCGCGGGGTGTGACCCAGTACTTC. Encoded protein: CASSPLGGARGVTQYF.